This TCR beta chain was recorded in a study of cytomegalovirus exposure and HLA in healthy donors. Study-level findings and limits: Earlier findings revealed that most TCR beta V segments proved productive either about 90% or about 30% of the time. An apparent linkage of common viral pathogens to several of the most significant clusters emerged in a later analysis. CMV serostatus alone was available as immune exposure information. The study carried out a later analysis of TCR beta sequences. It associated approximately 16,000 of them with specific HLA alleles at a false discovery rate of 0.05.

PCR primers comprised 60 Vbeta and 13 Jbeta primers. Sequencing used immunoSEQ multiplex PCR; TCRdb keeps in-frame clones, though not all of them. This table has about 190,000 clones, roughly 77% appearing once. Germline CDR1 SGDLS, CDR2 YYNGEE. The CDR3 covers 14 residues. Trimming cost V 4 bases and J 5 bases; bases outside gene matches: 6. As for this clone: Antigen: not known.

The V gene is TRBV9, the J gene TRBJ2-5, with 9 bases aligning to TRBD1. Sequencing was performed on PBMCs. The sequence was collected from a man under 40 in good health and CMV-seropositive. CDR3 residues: CASSPSGTGETQYF. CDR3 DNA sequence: TGTGCCAGCAGCCCTTCTGGGACAGGGGAGACCCAGTACTTC.